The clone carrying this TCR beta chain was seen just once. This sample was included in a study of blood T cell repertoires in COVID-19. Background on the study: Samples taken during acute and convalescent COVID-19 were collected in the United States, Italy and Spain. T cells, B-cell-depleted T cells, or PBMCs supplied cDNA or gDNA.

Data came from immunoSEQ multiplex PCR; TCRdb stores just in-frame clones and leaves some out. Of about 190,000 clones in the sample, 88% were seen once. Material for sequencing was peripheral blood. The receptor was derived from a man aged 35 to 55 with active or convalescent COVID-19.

The CDR3 here is CASSAGSYNEQFF. Written as DNA, the CDR3 is TGTGCCAGCAGCGCAGGGTCCTACAATGAGCAGTTCTTC. The V and J genes are TRBV9 and TRBJ2-1, with D perhaps TRBD1 (5 bases). CDR3 length equals 13 residues. Trimming took 3 bases from V and 1 from J, leaving 5 bases between them. Germline CDR1 reads SGDLS; CDR2 reads YYNGEE.